The clone carrying this T cell receptor beta chain was recorded many times. Its cognate antigen is unknown. A unique molecular identifier was carried by every single TCR cDNA molecule. A single record per CDR3 protein comes from TCRdb applying MiXCR to the 5' RACE reads. Of more than 65,000 distinct CDR3 sequences in the sample, roughly an eighth were seen once. Losses at the gene ends were 6 bases for V and 2 bases for J; bases not matched to a gene: 3. The length of the CDR3 is 13 residues. The data originate from a study of spatial heterogeneity in lung cancer. Study details: More beta-chain than alpha-chain sequences were consistently detected. Findings of the study overall: Follow-up blood showed ubiquitous expanded tumor TCRs less than blood at resection did.

Time point reported: sample taken at primary tumor resection. Unsorted whole RNA of tumor, nontumor lung or frozen PBMC was sequenced. The approximately 77 donors had untreated early-stage non-small cell lung cancer. The chain employs TRBV12-3 or TRBV12-4 and TRBJ1-1; 7 positions agree with TRBD1. The sequence derives from a male donor with early-stage non-small cell lung cancer. This material consisted of PBMCs, taken at surgery. The CDR3 reads CASRTGSNTEAFF. The CDR3 nucleotides read TGTGCCAGCAGGACAGGGTCAAACACTGAAGCTTTCTTT.